This TCR beta chain was retrieved from a study of blood T cell repertoires in COVID-19. Study-level information: COVID-19 samples, acute and convalescent, were from the United States, Italy and Spain.

Original processing notes: Reference gene primers were amplified, and this amplification served to estimate nucleated cell counts. TCRdb keeps only in-frame clones here, not all; method: immunoSEQ multiplex PCR. The DNA was the basis for D and trimming; V, J and clone size are from that table. The sample has tens of thousands of clones; roughly two thirds are singletons. Enrolment of Seattle patients took place during active infection, and they were followed longitudinally. The CDR3 has 11 amino acids. Germline lookup yields CDR1 MGHRA and CDR2 YSYEKL. Between the trimmed V and J ends, which lost 11 bases and 1 base, there was a span of 8 bases.

The chain links TRBV4-1 to TRBJ1-1; D possibly corresponds to TRBD1 (5 bases). The specimen was peripheral blood. This receptor was obtained from an older woman with COVID-19, enrolled during active disease. CDR3 protein: CAAGRNTEAFF. The CDR3 coding sequence is TGCGCCGCGGGGCGGAACACTGAAGCTTTCTTT.